This TCR beta chain was recorded in a study of blood T cell repertoires in COVID-19. Germline V CDR1 and CDR2: MNHEY, SVGAGI. V shed 0 bases and J 0 bases; nucleotides not matched to a gene: 5. The CDR3 covers 16 residues. The data were produced by immunoSEQ multiplex PCR, yet TCRdb's version contains in-frame clones alone and is incomplete. Among about 280,000 clones listed, about nine tenths were seen once. The sequencing sample was made of peripheral blood. J is TRBJ2-7 and V is TRBV6-5, with 7 positions matching TRBD1. The clonotype comes from a woman aged 45-59 years who had recovered from COVID-19. The CDR3 reads CASSYSTGMASYEQYF. The CDR3 DNA is TGTGCCAGCAGTTACTCGACAGGGATGGCCTCCTACGAGCAGTACTTC.